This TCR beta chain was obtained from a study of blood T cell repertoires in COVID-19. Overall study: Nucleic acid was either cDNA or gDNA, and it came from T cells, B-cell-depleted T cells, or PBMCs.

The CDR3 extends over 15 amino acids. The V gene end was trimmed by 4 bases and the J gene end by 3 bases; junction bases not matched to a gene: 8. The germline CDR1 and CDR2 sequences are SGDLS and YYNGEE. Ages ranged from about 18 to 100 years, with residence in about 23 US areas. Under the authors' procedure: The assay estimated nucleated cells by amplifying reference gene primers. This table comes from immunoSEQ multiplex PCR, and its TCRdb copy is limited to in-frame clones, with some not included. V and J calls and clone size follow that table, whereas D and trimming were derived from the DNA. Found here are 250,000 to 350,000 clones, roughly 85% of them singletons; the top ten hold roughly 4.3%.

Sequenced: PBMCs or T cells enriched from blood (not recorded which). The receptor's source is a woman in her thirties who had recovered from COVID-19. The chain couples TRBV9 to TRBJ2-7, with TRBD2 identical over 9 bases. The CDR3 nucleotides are TGTGCCAGCAGCCCGCGGGGGGGCGGTGTCTACGAGCAGTACTTC. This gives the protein CASSPRGGGVYEQYF.